The rows below give T cell receptor beta chains drawn from one sample of a study of T cell responses to AZD1222 COVID-19 vaccine. Repertoires were generated with immunoSEQ multiplex PCR, while TCRdb's copy carries only in-frame clones and drops some. Of 100,000 to 120,000 clones listed, 88% are singletons. The sequencing used peripheral blood, collected on day 0 of AZD1222 vaccination. Every receptor here comes from an adult in good health. Each CDR3 is given with its conserved first and last residue. A D gene is named only where the DNA matches it firmly. Clone size is shown for a subset of rows, as once, few, many or a class of expanded clone.

DNA: TGTGCCAGCAGTTCCCTGGACAGGGTCAACAATCAGCCCCAGCATTTT
CDR3: CASSSLDRVNNQPQHF
size: .
V: TRBV28
D: TRBD1
length: 16
J: TRBJ1-5

DNA: TGTGCCAGCAGCCGGACTAGCGGCACCGAATACGAGCAGTACTTC
CDR3: CASSRTSGTEYEQYF
size: .
V: TRBV7-9
D: TRBD2
length: 15
J: TRBJ2-7

DNA: TGTGCCACCAGCAGCTTAAGGACAGGGACGGATGAGCAGTTCTTC
CDR3: CATSSLRTGTDEQFF
size: .
V: TRBV15
D: TRBD1
length: 15
J: TRBJ2-1

DNA: TGTGCCACCAAGCCGGGCCTAGGGATCGGCTACACCTTC
CDR3: CATKPGLGIGYTF
size: .
V: TRBV28
D: .
length: 13
J: TRBJ1-2

DNA: TGTGCCAGCTCACCTCAACGGCAGGGGACCGCCTCGTCCTACAATGAGCAGTTCTTC
CDR3: CASSPQRQGTASSYNEQFF
size: .
V: TRBV18
D: .
length: 19
J: TRBJ2-1

DNA: TGCAGTGCTAGTCTGCCAGACAGGGGAGGAGACGAGCAGTACTTC
CDR3: CSASLPDRGGDEQYF
size: .
V: TRBV20-1
D: TRBD1
length: 15
J: TRBJ2-7

DNA: TGTGCCTGGAGTATTGGGGGACGGGGCACCGGGGAGCTGTTTTTT
CDR3: CAWSIGGRGTGELFF
size: .
V: TRBV30
D: .
length: 15
J: TRBJ2-2

DNA: TGTGCCAGCAGTTGGTCCAATCAGCCCCAGCATTTT
CDR3: CASSWSNQPQHF
size: .
V: TRBV12-3/TRBV12-4
D: .
length: 12
J: TRBJ1-5

DNA: TGTGCCAGCAATGCAGTAACTTTTGAAGCTTTCTTT
CDR3: CASNAVTFEAFF
size: .
V: TRBV28
D: .
length: 12
J: TRBJ1-1

DNA: TGTGCCAGCATGGGGATGAACACTGAAGCTTTCTTT
CDR3: CASMGMNTEAFF
size: .
V: TRBV28
D: .
length: 12
J: TRBJ1-1

DNA: TGTGCCTGGAATCCGGCGGGATGGTACAATGAGCAGTTCTTC
CDR3: CAWNPAGWYNEQFF
size: .
V: TRBV30
D: .
length: 14
J: TRBJ2-1

DNA: TGTGCCAGCAGTTTTGACAGAAACTATGGCTACACCTTC
CDR3: CASSFDRNYGYTF
size: .
V: TRBV12-3/TRBV12-4
D: .
length: 13
J: TRBJ1-2

DNA: TGTGCCAGCAGCTTACACCGGGACAGCAATCAGCCCCAGCATTTT
CDR3: CASSLHRDSNQPQHF
size: once
V: TRBV7-8
D: .
length: 15
J: TRBJ1-5

DNA: TGTGCCAGCAGCCAAGAAGAGGGGACATATACTGGGGCCAACGTCCTGACTTTC
CDR3: CASSQEEGTYTGANVLTF
size: .
V: TRBV3-1/TRBV3-2
D: .
length: 18
J: TRBJ2-6

DNA: TGTGCCAGCAGTCGGGAGGTAGTAGGTACCGGGGAGCTGTTTTTT
CDR3: CASSREVVGTGELFF
size: .
V: TRBV2
D: TRBD2
length: 15
J: TRBJ2-2